This T cell receptor (beta chain) was recovered during a study of T cell responses to AZD1222 COVID-19 vaccine. General study points: Only 6 or 7 people who got AZD1222 tested seropositive at baseline. Nearly half of unique spike-specific TCRs reportedly avoided B.1.351 and B.1.1.7 mutated regions. Researchers took repertoire samples only after the peak T cell response had come.

Sequenced by immunoSEQ multiplex PCR; TCRdb stores in-frame clones only, minus some. The sample records 90,000 to 110,000 clones, roughly nine tenths being singletons. The CDR3 loop spans 15 amino acids. Germline values: CDR1 SNHLY, CDR2 FYNNEI. The V and J ends lost 7 bases and 2 bases respectively, with 16 bases between them. About this clone: Its antigen remains unknown.

This clonotype originated in an adult in good health. The chain combines TRBV2 with TRBJ2-3; D is unclear. Here the sequenced sample was peripheral blood, taken on day 0 of AZD1222 vaccination. This CDR3 reads CASTPPGPVTDTQYF. CDR3 nucleotides: TGTGCCAGCACCCCCCCCGGGCCGGTCACAGATACGCAGTATTTT.